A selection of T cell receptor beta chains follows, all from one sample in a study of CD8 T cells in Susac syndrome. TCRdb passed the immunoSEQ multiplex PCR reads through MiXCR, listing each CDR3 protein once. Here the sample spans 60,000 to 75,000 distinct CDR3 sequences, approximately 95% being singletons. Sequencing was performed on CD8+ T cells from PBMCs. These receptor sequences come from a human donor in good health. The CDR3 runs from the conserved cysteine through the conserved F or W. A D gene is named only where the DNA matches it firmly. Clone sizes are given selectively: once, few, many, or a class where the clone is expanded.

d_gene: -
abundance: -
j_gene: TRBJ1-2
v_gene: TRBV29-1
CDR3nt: TGCAGCGTAATCGTCTCGGGCTCTAACTATGGCTACACCTTC
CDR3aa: CSVIVSGSNYGYTF

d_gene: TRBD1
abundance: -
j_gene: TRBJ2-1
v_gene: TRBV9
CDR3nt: TGTGCCAGCAGCGTAGCCGGGACAGGGGGCTCGAATGAGCAGTTCTTC
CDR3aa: CASSVAGTGGSNEQFF

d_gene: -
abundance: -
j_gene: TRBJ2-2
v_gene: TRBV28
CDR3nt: TGTGCCAGCAGTTTATGGATAACCACAGGGAGTGGGACCGGGGAGCTGTTTTTT
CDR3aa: CASSLWITTGSGTGELFF

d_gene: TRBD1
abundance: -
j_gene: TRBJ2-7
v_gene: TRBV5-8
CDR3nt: TGTGCCAGCAGCTTGGAAGAGGGGGCAGTATGGTACGAGCAGTACTTC
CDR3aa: CASSLEEGAVWYEQYF

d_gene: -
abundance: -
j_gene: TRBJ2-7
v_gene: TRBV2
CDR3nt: TGTGCCAGCATAGGACCAGATGGTTACGAGCAGTACTTC
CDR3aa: CASIGPDGYEQYF

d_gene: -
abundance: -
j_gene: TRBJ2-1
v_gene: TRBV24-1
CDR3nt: TGTGCCACCAGTGAGCACGCGGGGTACAATGAGCAGTTCTTC
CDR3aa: CATSEHAGYNEQFF

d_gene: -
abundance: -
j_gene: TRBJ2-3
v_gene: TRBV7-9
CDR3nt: TGTGCCAGCAGCTTAGCTGGGTCAGATACGCAGTATTTT
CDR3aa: CASSLAGSDTQYF

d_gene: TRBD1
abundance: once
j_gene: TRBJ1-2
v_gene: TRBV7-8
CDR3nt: TGTGCCAGCAGCTTATCAGGGGGCGGTTATGGCTACACCTTC
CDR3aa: CASSLSGGGYGYTF

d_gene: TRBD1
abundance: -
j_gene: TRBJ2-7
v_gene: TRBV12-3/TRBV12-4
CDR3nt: TGTGCCAGCACAGAGACAGGGAATCCCTACGAGCAGTACTTC
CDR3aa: CASTETGNPYEQYF

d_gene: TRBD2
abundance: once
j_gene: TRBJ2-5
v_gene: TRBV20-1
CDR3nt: TGCAGTGCTAGAGATCCGCTAGCGGGGGGGCGGGGAGAGACCCAGTACTTC
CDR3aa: CSARDPLAGGRGETQYF

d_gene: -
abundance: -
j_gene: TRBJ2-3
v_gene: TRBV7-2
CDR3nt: TGTGCCAGCAGCTTACTTTATTACGATACGCAGTATTTT
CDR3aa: CASSLLYYDTQYF

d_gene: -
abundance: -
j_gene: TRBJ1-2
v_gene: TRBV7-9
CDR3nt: TGTGCCAGCAGTTCCCCGGGGGGAACGGATGGCTACACCTTC
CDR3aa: CASSSPGGTDGYTF

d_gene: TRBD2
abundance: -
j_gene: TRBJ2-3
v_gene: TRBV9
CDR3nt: TGTGCCAGCAGCGGCTTTAGCGGGGGGGCGGAGGATACGCAGTATTTT
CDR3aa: CASSGFSGGAEDTQYF

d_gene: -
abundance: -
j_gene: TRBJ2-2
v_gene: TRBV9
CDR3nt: TGTGCCAGCCACTCGGGAATCGGGGAGCTGTTTTTT
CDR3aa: CASHSGIGELFF

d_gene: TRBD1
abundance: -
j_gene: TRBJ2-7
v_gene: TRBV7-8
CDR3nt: TGTGCCAGCAGTCTGGGACAGCTTAACGAGCAGTACTTC
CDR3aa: CASSLGQLNEQYF

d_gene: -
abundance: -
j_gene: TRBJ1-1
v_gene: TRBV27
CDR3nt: TGTGCCAGCAGTTTAATGCAGGGGTTTGAAGCTTTCTTT
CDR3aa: CASSLMQGFEAFF

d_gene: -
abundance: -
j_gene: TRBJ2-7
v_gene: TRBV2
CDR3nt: TGTGCCAGCAATGAGGGAGAGCAGTACTTC
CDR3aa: CASNEGEQYF

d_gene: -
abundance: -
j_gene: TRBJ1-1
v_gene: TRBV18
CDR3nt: TGTGCCAGCTCACCAGTGACGAACACTGAAGCTTTCTTT
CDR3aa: CASSPVTNTEAFF

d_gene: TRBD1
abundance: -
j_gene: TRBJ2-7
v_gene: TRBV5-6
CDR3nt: TGTGCCAGCAACCCGACAGGGGGGGACGAGCAGTACTTC
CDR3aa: CASNPTGGDEQYF

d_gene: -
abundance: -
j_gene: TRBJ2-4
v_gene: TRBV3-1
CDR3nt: TGTGCCAGCAGCCAAGATCAGGACTCCAAGTACTTC
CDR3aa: CASSQDQDSKYF